Listed here is a single T cell receptor beta chain. No antigen is known for it. There are no base qualities to consult, and no much larger clone falls within one base. Ficoll-Paque density gradient centrifugation was the method used to isolate PBMCs. The sample belongs to a study of T-cell memory formation after mild COVID-19 (dated by TCRdb to the early 2020s). Some background on the complete study: Most TCR sequence clusters were specific to one of the two donors. T-cell clones expanding and contracting after mild COVID-19 in a couple of donors were tracked by longitudinal TCRalpha and TCRbeta repertoire sequencing. Two young, previously healthy adult volunteers made up the cohort, one male and one female.

Relative to germline, V is 0 bases shorter and J is 7 bases shorter, with 11 bases between their ends. In the germline V gene, CDR1 corresponds to SGHDT and CDR2 to YYEEEE. From the cysteine up to the phenylalanine, the CDR3 has a length of 13 residues. The sequence is cut down to CDR3 DNA, 39 bases in frame from base 1. Sequenced on an Illumina NovaSeq 6000. Using 5'RACE with constant-segment primers, TCRalpha and TCRbeta cDNA libraries were constructed, with sample barcodes and unique molecular identifiers added in the process. Trizol reagent was used to extract RNA from every sample. Amplification of the libraries took two PCR steps, and the second step added a second sample barcode plus Illumina TruSeq adapters. Sequencing of libraries was performed on an Illumina NovaSeq with 2 x 150 bp paired-end reads. The authors' analysis ran thus. The reads were demultiplexed and collapsed into UMI-guided consensus sequences using migec v1.2.7. Using mixcr v2.1.11, UMI consensuses were aligned to TRA and TRB V and J templates and then assembled into clonotypes. A clonotype was counted as expanded or contracted only when both edgeR and NoisET called the clonotype significant, with the noise models trained on biological replicates. edgeR calls used a false discovery rate-adjusted p below 0.01 and a log2 fold-change threshold of 1. As an exploratory analysis of dynamics, max-normalized trajectories of the 1000 most abundant clonotypes were examined with PCA combined with hierarchical clustering. The CD4 or CD8 phenotype of responding clones was assigned using the separately sequenced CD4+ and CD8+ repertoires. TCRdb reworked the public reads: Q25 trimming with fastp, MiXCR clone assembly, productive beta chains retained. One record per CDR3 amino acid sequence lists the most common genes and DNA. Here the V and J calls rest on TCRdb's processing, not on the authors' analysis. For this sample there are 530,000 or so distinct CDR3 sequences; 15% to 20% appear just once. The ten largest clones capture roughly 7.7% of the sample.

Broad study findings and their caveats: Contracting CD4+ clones were found mainly in CM and EM memory subsets, while CD8+ clones were enriched in EMRA. The study covered only a couple of mild cases, and larger cohorts including severe cases with pre-infection samples were considered necessary. Some responding clones were detected in pre-infection memory, suggesting pre-existing cross-reactive memory T cells joined the SARS-CoV-2 response. Whether the second-wave clones peaking on day 37 were SARS-CoV-2 specific was not confirmed. Clones that contracted from day 15 to 85 showed balanced CD4/CD8 phenotypes, whereas a second wave of clones that expanded from day 15 to 37 leaned towards CD4+.

The receptor comes from an adult woman who had mild COVID-19 (a few samples of this study predate the infection). The sample titles of this study are shuffled in the database, so cell type and time point are left out; the donor was told from shared clones. The chain is made from TRBV5-6 and TRBJ2-7; the D gene is tentatively TRBD1 or TRBD2, each matching 6 bases. Sequencing was carried out using PBMCs or a T cell subset sorted from them (not recorded which). The DNA is TGTGCCAGCAGCTTGGATTGGGGGGCAGAGCAGTACTTC. It translates as CASSLDWGAEQYF.